The 21 T cell receptor beta chains below were found in one sample sequenced in a study of cytomegalovirus exposure and HLA in healthy donors. PCR used 60 Vbeta primers and 13 Jbeta primers. Using immunoSEQ multiplex PCR, the repertoire was profiled, and TCRdb retains in-frame clones only, with some absent. The table lists more than 100,000 clones, over 50% of them singletons. The sample was PBMCs. All receptors come from a woman in her thirties or forties in good health and CMV-seropositive.

The chain couples TRBV5-1 to TRBJ2-1; perhaps TRBD2 as D (6 bases). Trimming cost V 7 bases and J 11 bases, with 19 bases left between them. Germline CDR1 and CDR2: SGHRS and YFSETQ. The CDR3 runs 13 residues. CDR3 bases: TGCGCCAGCTGGGGGACCCTCCGGGAGAAGCAGTTCTTC. Amino acids: CASWGTLREKQFF.

This clone was detected only a few times. V and J are TRBV9 and TRBJ2-5; 9 positions match TRBD2. CDR1 is SGDLS, CDR2 YYNGEE, per germline. The CDR3 runs to 17 residues. The trim removed 0 bases at V and 2 bases at J, leaving 8 bases unmatched. Here the CDR3 reads CASSVDPSGRSQETQYF. In DNA, the CDR3 is TGTGCCAGCAGCGTAGATCCCAGCGGGAGGAGTCAAGAGACCCAGTACTTC. The complete variable domain, with remaining parts taken from reference TRBV9 and TRBJ2-5, reads DSGVTQTPKHLITATGQRVTLRCSPRSGDLSVYWYQQSLDQGLQFLIQYYNGEERAKGNILERFSAQQFPDLHSELNLSSLELGDSALYFCASSVDPSGRSQETQYFGPGTRLLVL.

This chain uses TRBV5-1 with TRBJ2-5, with TRBD2 matching over 10 bases. The last part of the DNA fits TRBJ2-7 better; the J call may be wrong. In germline, CDR1 is SGHRS, CDR2 YFSETQ. The CDR3 is 15 residues long. CDR3 sequence: CASSSLAGAPYEQYF. The CDR3 region has the DNA TGCGCCAGCAGCTCTCTAGCGGGAGCCCCCTACGAGCAGTACTTC.

This clone was detected a few times. Other DNA sequences of this sample code for an identical CDR3. The chain uses TRBV30 and TRBJ1-6; D remains unclear. With 1 base removed from V and 0 bases from J, the gap between germline ends came to 7 bases. In germline, CDR1 is GTSNPN, CDR2 SVGIG (reference sequence). The CDR3 runs to 15 residues. The CDR3, as DNA: TGTGCCTGGAGTGGAGGAGGCTCCTATAATTCACCCCTCCACTTT. The encoded protein is CAWSGGGSYNSPLHF.

The chain combines TRBV7-3 with TRBJ2-7; TRBD2 agrees at 10 bases. This CDR3 contains 17 residues. Germline lookup yields CDR1 SGHTA and CDR2 FQGTGA. V was pared by 1 base and J by 5 bases, with 11 bases of the junction left unmatched. The CDR3 is CASSLNPGLAGEDEQYF. For the CDR3, the DNA is TGTGCCAGCAGCTTAAACCCGGGGCTAGCGGGAGAGGACGAGCAGTACTTC.

This clone was observed a few times. The CDR3 DNA follows: TGTGCCAGCTGGGAGACAGGGGGCGGCAACGAGCAGTACTTC. Its translation: CASWETGGGNEQYF. This chain joins TRBV2 and TRBJ2-7; 10 nucleotides line up with TRBD1. The CDR3 contains 14 residues. J gave up 5 bases and V 8 bases, and 9 bases lay outside the gene matches. From germline, CDR1 is SNHLY and CDR2 FYNNEI. Using reference TRBV2 and TRBJ2-7 for the parts outside the CDR3, the full variable domain is EPEVTQTPSHQVTQMGQEVILRCVPISNHLYFYWYRQILGQKVEFLVSFYNNEISEKSEIFDDQFSVERPDGSNFTLKIRSTKLEDSAMYFCASWETGGGNEQYFGPGTRLTVT.

This clone has a single count. The rearrangement uses TRBV27 and TRBJ1-1; D ambiguous. The CDR3 extends over 13 amino acids. Trimming removed 0 bases from V and 7 bases from J, with 9 bases in between. Germline assignment: CDR1 MNHEY and CDR2 SMNVEV (reference sequence). The CDR3, as DNA: TGTGCCAGCAGTTTATCGAGCATCCTTGAAGCTTTCTTT. Protein: CASSLSSILEAFF.

CDR3 sequence (DNA): TGTGCCACCAGCAGAGATAGGGAGGGGGGCCAGCCCCAGCATTTT. Translation gives CATSRDREGGQPQHF. The chain carries TRBV15 and TRBJ1-5, with D possibly TRBD1 on 6 matching bases. The V end was cut by 0 bases, the J end by 7 bases, with 13 bases between. Germline-derived CDR1 and CDR2 are LNHNV and YYDKDF (reference sequence). This CDR3 has 15 amino acids.

This chain connects TRBV28 to TRBJ1-5; 12 bases fit TRBD1. This CDR3 has 15 residues. J was trimmed by 4 bases and V by 7 bases; bases with no gene match: 5. Germline lookup yields CDR1 MDHEN and CDR2 SYDVKM. Here the CDR3 reads CASNTGQGANQPQHF. The CDR3 DNA sequence: TGTGCCAGCAATACGGGACAGGGGGCTAATCAGCCCCAGCATTTT.

This clone has only a few counts. This chain joins TRBV13 and TRBJ1-5; 8 nucleotides agree with TRBD1. V dropped 5 bases and J dropped 3; count of bases not matched to a gene: 6. This CDR3 has 15 amino acids. Germline values: CDR1 PRHDT, CDR2 FYEKMQ (reference sequence). CDR3 sequence (DNA): TGTGCCAGCAGCCAACAGGGGGAAATCAATCAGCCCCAGCATTTT. Its protein product is CASSQQGEINQPQHF.

The chain recombines TRBV6-1 with TRBJ1-4; D might be TRBD1 (5 bases). The CDR3 loop spans 13 amino acids. Deletions cut 11 bases from V and 8 bases from J, with 18 bases between. The V gene's germline CDR1 is MNHNS and CDR2 SASEGT. CDR3 amino acids: CAAAVPGDEKLFF. CDR3 sequence (DNA): TGTGCCGCGGCTGTCCCGGGGGACGAAAAACTGTTTTTT.

V and J are TRBV10-2 and TRBJ2-7; a weak D match, TRBD1 (6 bases). The CDR3 is made up of 16 amino acids. The germline V gene encodes CDR1 WSHSY and CDR2 SAAADI. V lost 0 bases and J 2 bases, leaving 14 bases between the germline ends. As DNA, the CDR3 is TGCGCCAGCAGTGAGTCGACAGGACCGATTACCTACGAGCAGTACTTC. This gives the protein CASSESTGPITYEQYF.

The chain combines TRBV13 with TRBJ2-1, with 13 bases lining up with TRBD2. The germline V gene encodes CDR1 PRHDT and CDR2 FYEKMQ (reference sequence). Germline trimming cut 5 bases from V and 7 bases from J; bases unmatched to any gene: 5. There are 15 residues in the CDR3. In DNA form, the CDR3 reads TGTGCCAGCAGCGCAGGACTAGCGGGGGCGAATGAGCAGTTCTTC. Amino acid sequence: CASSAGLAGANEQFF.

This rearrangement joins TRBV27 to TRBJ2-5, with 11 bases matching TRBD1. The CDR3 extends over 16 amino acids. Trimming removed 4 bases from V and 5 bases from J; junction bases left unmatched: 9. CDR1 and CDR2 (germline): MNHEY, SMNVEV (reference sequence). The CDR3 nucleotides read TGTGCCAGCAGTTCACTCGGGACAGGGGGTGGGGAGACCCAGTACTTC. Translating gives CASSSLGTGGGETQYF.

V and J are TRBV6-5 and TRBJ2-3; weak D call: TRBD1 (5 bases). In germline, CDR1 is MNHEY, CDR2 SVGAGI. The CDR3 totals 16 residues. The V end was cut by 3 bases, the J end by 2 bases, with 15 bases between. In nucleotides, the CDR3 is TGTGCCAGCAGTTATGCAGGAACAGGATTCACAGATACGCAGTATTTT. Encoded protein: CASSYAGTGFTDTQYF.

This clone was recorded a few times. The chain recombines TRBV6-1 with TRBJ1-1; D call uncertain. Trimming pared 1 base from V and 1 base from J, leaving 7 bases between. CDR3 length: 14 amino acids. From germline, CDR1 is MNHNS and CDR2 SASEGT. The CDR3 DNA reads TGTGCCAGCAGTGAAGGGACTTGGAACACTGAAGCTTTCTTT. Its translation is CASSEGTWNTEAFF.

The J gene is TRBJ2-2, the V gene TRBV6-5, with D maybe TRBD2 (6 bases). Germline-derived CDR1 and CDR2 are MNHEY and SVGAGI. This CDR3 has 13 amino acids. Between the trimmed V and J ends, which lost 4 bases and 7 bases, there was a span of 10 bases. CDR3 loop: CASSLEGGGELFF. The CDR3 region has the DNA TGTGCCAGCAGTTTAGAGGGAGGCGGGGAGCTGTTTTTT.

This chain uses TRBV9 with TRBJ1-3; D perhaps matches TRBD1 (6 bases). The length of the CDR3 is 17 residues. Germline-derived CDR1 and CDR2 are SGDLS and YYNGEE. Trimming took off 5 bases at V and 0 bases at J, with 18 bases between the two ends. The CDR3 is CASSLFPDSYSGNTIYF. CDR3 nucleotide sequence: TGTGCCAGCAGTCTCTTTCCGGACAGCTACTCTGGAAACACCATATATTTT.

The DNA for the CDR3 is TGCGCCAGCAGCACGGGACAGGGTGAGCAGTACTTC. Protein: CASSTGQGEQYF. The chain uses TRBV10-1 and TRBJ2-7; 9 positions match TRBD1. V was clipped by 6 bases and J by 7 bases; unmatched bases: 4. The CDR3 totals 12 residues. Germline V CDR1 and CDR2: WNHNN, SYGVQD (reference sequence).

The V call is TRBV2, the J call TRBJ2-7; the D gene is possibly TRBD2 (5 bases). V was trimmed by 4 bases and J by 0 bases, leaving 7 bases between them. The CDR3 sequence is 13 residues long. CDR1 and CDR2 from the germline V gene are SNHLY and FYNNEI. The CDR3 DNA reads TGTGCCAGCAGTGGAGGGTACTCCTACGAGCAGTACTTC. Encoded protein: CASSGGYSYEQYF.

The gene calls are TRBV27 and TRBJ1-2, with TRBD1 matching over 8 bases. Germline CDR1 MNHEY, CDR2 SMNVEV (reference sequence). V dropped 3 bases and J dropped 5; count of bases not matched to a gene: 2. The CDR3 extends over 13 amino acids. In nucleotides, the CDR3 is TGTGCCAGCAGTTTTGGACAGGGATATGGCTACACCTTC. Translation gives CASSFGQGYGYTF.